This is a list of T cell receptor beta chains from one sample in a study of shared clonotypes between healthy human individuals. The assay was immunoSEQ multiplex PCR, and TCRdb's table has in-frame clones only and misses some. The profile covers over a million clones, with roughly 80% appearing a single time and 1.4% to 1.5% taken by the ten largest. Specimen: memory CD4+ T cells sorted from blood. These receptor sequences come from a man younger than 35 in good health. The CDR3 runs from the conserved cysteine through the conserved F or W. The D gene is left open where the match is weak. A row's size may be missing; if present it is once, few, many or a size class.

abundance,v_gene,j_gene,d_gene,CDR3nt,CDR3aa
once,TRBV5-6,TRBJ2-5,.,TGTGCCAGCAGCTTCGCCGAGACCCAGTACTTC,CASSFAETQYF
many,TRBV27,TRBJ1-1,.,TGTGCCAGCAGTCCTCGACAGAACACTGAAGCTTTCTTT,CASSPRQNTEAFF
.,TRBV6-5,TRBJ1-4,TRBD1,TGTGCCAGCAGTTACGGGGACAGTTATGAAAAACTGTTTTTT,CASSYGDSYEKLFF
once,TRBV7-2,TRBJ2-5,.,TGTGCCAGCAGCTCGAGCCGGGTTCAAGAGACCCAGTACTTC,CASSSSRVQETQYF
.,TRBV18,TRBJ2-7,.,TGTGCCAGCTCACCACCCTCCCGGGCCTACGAGCAGTACTTC,CASSPPSRAYEQYF
.,TRBV6-6,TRBJ1-5,.,TGTGCCACTCAGTTGGGGGGAATTAATCAGCCCCAGCATTTT,CATQLGGINQPQHF
.,TRBV30,TRBJ1-2,.,TGTGCCTGGAGTGGGTCAGGTGCTAACTATGGCTACACCTTC,CAWSGSGANYGYTF
few,TRBV6-1,TRBJ1-2,.,TGTGCCAGCAGTGCAAACCCCTCTAACTATGGCTACACCTTC,CASSANPSNYGYTF
few,TRBV27,TRBJ1-1,.,TGTGCCAGCAGAAGGGGCACGAACACTGAAGCTTTCTTT,CASRRGTNTEAFF
few,TRBV28,TRBJ1-1,TRBD1,TGTGCCAGCAGGGGACAGGTGAACACTGAAGCTTTCTTT,CASRGQVNTEAFF
few,TRBV5-4,TRBJ2-1,TRBD1,TGTGCCAGCAGCTTGTCCGGGACAGGGGCTAGGGGTGAGCAGTTCTTC,CASSLSGTGARGEQFF
.,TRBV28,TRBJ2-2,.,TGTGCCAGCAGTTCGGGGCCGGGACGAAGAATCACCGGGGAGCTGTTTTTT,CASSSGPGRRITGELFF
.,TRBV2,TRBJ2-7,TRBD2,TGTGCCAGCAGTGAGACCTCCCGGGGGGGGAAGGGAACCTACGAGCAGTACTTC,CASSETSRGGKGTYEQYF
.,TRBV9,TRBJ1-1,.,TGTGCCAGCAGCCTGACAGGCACGAACACTGAAGCTTTCTTT,CASSLTGTNTEAFF
.,TRBV4-1,TRBJ1-5,.,TGCGCCAGCAGCCCCCAAGGGAGAGGGGCACGGCAGCCCCAGCATTTT,CASSPQGRGARQPQHF
few,TRBV5-1,TRBJ1-1,.,TGCGCCAGCAGAGAACGGGCAGGGGTCAATGAAGCTTTCTTT,CASRERAGVNEAFF
.,TRBV7-9,TRBJ2-2,TRBD2,TGTGCCAGCAGCTTTGGTAGCGGGAGGGCCTTGACCGGGGAGCTGTTTTTT,CASSFGSGRALTGELFF
.,TRBV10-2,TRBJ2-3,.,TGCGCCAGCAGTGAACTAGCTGGGCATACGCAGTATTTT,CASSELAGHTQYF
.,TRBV7-8,TRBJ1-1,.,TGTGCCAGCAGCTTAGCCGGGGTGGTGGGCACTGAAGCTTTCTTT,CASSLAGVVGTEAFF
once,TRBV4-1,TRBJ2-2,TRBD2,TGCGCCAGCAGCCTAAGGACTAGCGGGGGGGCCTCCGGGGAGCTGTTTTTT,CASSLRTSGGASGELFF
.,TRBV18,TRBJ2-3,TRBD2,TGTGCCAGCTCACCACCAGGCGGGGGGGCAGGAGATACGCAGTATTTT,CASSPPGGGAGDTQYF
.,TRBV28,TRBJ1-4,.,TGTGCCAGCAGTGGCTCATGGCCTAATGAAAAACTGTTTTTT,CASSGSWPNEKLFF
.,TRBV7-2,TRBJ1-5,.,TGTGCCAGCAGCTACACGAAGGACAGTCAACCCCAGCATTTT,CASSYTKDSQPQHF
.,TRBV11-2,TRBJ2-1,.,TGTGCCAGCAGCCCGGGTGGCGGTTCTAGCTCCTACAATGAGCAGTTCTTC,CASSPGGGSSSYNEQFF
.,TRBV7-2,TRBJ2-1,.,TGTGCCAGCAGCTTGACCCCCTTCCTTAGCAGCTCCTACAATGAGCAGTTCTTC,CASSLTPFLSSSYNEQFF
.,TRBV5-4,TRBJ2-5,.,TGTGCCAGCAGCTCCCCTGGGGGGCGCGGGGAGACCCAGTACTTC,CASSSPGGRGETQYF
.,TRBV18,TRBJ2-7,.,TGTGCCAGCTCACCCGGGGGGCTGACAGGGCCCAGCTCCTACGAGCAGTACTTC,CASSPGGLTGPSSYEQYF
.,TRBV2,TRBJ2-3,TRBD2,TGTGCCAGCACCTCGACTAGCGGGAGAACAGATACGCAGTATTTT,CASTSTSGRTDTQYF
.,TRBV6-1,TRBJ2-3,.,TGTGCCAGCAGCCTCAGGAATTTTGCAGATACGCAGTATTTT,CASSLRNFADTQYF
.,TRBV7-2,TRBJ2-5,TRBD1,TGTGCCAGCAGCTTGGACAGGGGCCCGCAAGAGACCCAGTACTTC,CASSLDRGPQETQYF
.,TRBV5-5,TRBJ2-2,.,TGTGCCAGCAGCATGACATCGGACAGGAACACCGGGGAGCTGTTTTTT,CASSMTSDRNTGELFF
once,TRBV7-2,TRBJ2-2,.,TGTGCCAGCAGCAGAACAGGTGGCCTAGGCACCGGGGAGCTGTTTTTT,CASSRTGGLGTGELFF
.,TRBV16,TRBJ2-1,TRBD1,TGTGCCAGCAGCCAAGAACAGGGGGCCTACAATGAGCAGTTCTTC,CASSQEQGAYNEQFF
few,TRBV27,TRBJ1-6,.,TGTGCCAGCAGTTTGGGGGGCTCCTATAATTCACCCCTCCACTTT,CASSLGGSYNSPLHF
.,TRBV6-1,TRBJ1-1,.,TGTGCCAGCAGTCTTGGAGACACTGAAGCTTTCTTT,CASSLGDTEAFF
once,TRBV29-1,TRBJ2-7,TRBD2,TGCAGCGTTGAAGTGTCAACTAGCGGGAGACCCGCCGAGCAGTACTTC,CSVEVSTSGRPAEQYF
.,TRBV6-1,TRBJ1-1,TRBD1,TGTGCCAGCAGTTCCCGACAGGGGGTCACTGAAGCTTTCTTT,CASSSRQGVTEAFF
.,TRBV7-9,TRBJ1-4,.,TGTGCCAGCAGCTTAGCGACGGAAAAACTGTTTTTT,CASSLATEKLFF
once,TRBV6-6,TRBJ2-7,.,TGTGCCAGCAGTTACTCGGCCGGGTACGAGCAGTACTTC,CASSYSAGYEQYF
.,TRBV11-2,TRBJ2-7,.,TGTGCCAGCAGCTTTTCAGGGTACTACGAGCAGTACTTC,CASSFSGYYEQYF
.,TRBV5-1,TRBJ2-5,.,TGCGCCAGCAGCTTGGAAGGGGCGAGAGGAGAGACCCAGTACTTC,CASSLEGARGETQYF
few,TRBV7-9,TRBJ1-5,.,TGTGCCAGCAGCTTAGAGACAGTTAATCAGCCCCAGCATTTT,CASSLETVNQPQHF
few,TRBV7-9,TRBJ2-7,.,TGTGCCAGCAGCCCCCCCTGGTCGGATACCTACGAGCAGTACTTC,CASSPPWSDTYEQYF